The 32 T cell receptor beta chains below all came from one sample that was sequenced in a study of vaccination and CD4 T cells after COVID-19. Sequencing of the DNA from cultured CD4+ T cells was carried out with the Oncomine TCR Beta short-read assay. The authors extracted genomic DNA from cultured CD4+ T cells. TCRdb analysed the PCR reads with MiXCR anew, one entry per CDR3 protein. In the table there are over 9,500 distinct CDR3 sequences, around 30% of which are singletons. Specified treatment: 10-day PBMC culture with coronavirus spike peptide pools or control peptides (ViraFEST assay). Harvesting of the unexposed donor's CD4+ T cells predated the COVID-19 pandemic (2011-2018). Their target antigens are unknown. The specimen was CD4+ T cells from blood, cultured in vitro. These receptors originate from a human donor in good health.

In this sample, this clonotype turned up a few times. The V and J genes are TRBV7-2 and TRBJ2-7; TRBD2 agrees at 7 bases. There are 15 residues in the CDR3. The J segment lost 7 bases and the V segment lost 7 bases, leaving 16 bases of the junction unmatched. Germline V gene sequence: CDR1 SGHTA, CDR2 FQGNSA. CDR3 nucleotide sequence: TGTGCCAGCACCCCCGGCCGGGGGAGGGCGGAGGAGCAGTACTTC. Amino acids: CASTPGRGRAEEQYF.

This sequence joins TRBV28 and TRBJ1-2; 8 nucleotides align to TRBD1. The V gene end was trimmed by 3 bases and the J gene end by 8 bases; junction bases not matched to a gene: 11. The CDR3 has 15 amino acids. Germline-derived CDR1 and CDR2 are MDHEN and SYDVKM. The CDR3 spells CASSFRGTGGGGYTF. The CDR3 DNA reads TGTGCCAGCAGTTTCCGAGGGACAGGAGGGGGGGGCTACACCTTC.

This clonotype was seen a handful of times. This sequence joins TRBV27 and TRBJ1-1, with TRBD1 as a possible D gene (6 bases). Trimming shortened V by 3 bases and J by 2 bases, and 19 bases separated the two germline ends. CDR1 and CDR2 from the germline V gene are MNHEY and SMNVEV (reference sequence). This CDR3 has 17 amino acids. The CDR3 DNA follows: TGTGCCAGCAGTTTTAGGGGGAGGGGACGGAAAAACACTGAAGCTTTCTTT. This gives the protein CASSFRGRGRKNTEAFF.

This clonotype has just a few counts. The chain joins TRBV6-5 to TRBJ2-7; 8 nucleotides align to TRBD1. The CDR3 has 14 amino acids. J was trimmed by 3 bases and V by 0 bases; bases with no gene match: 1. Germline loops: CDR1 MNHEY, CDR2 SVGAGI. The CDR3 sequence is CASSYSGQGYEQYF. CDR3 DNA: TGTGCCAGCAGTTACTCAGGACAGGGCTACGAGCAGTACTTC.

This clonotype was detected a few times. The chain joins TRBV28 to TRBJ1-2; D call uncertain. Trimming took 6 bases from V and 0 from J, leaving 8 bases between them. The CDR3 is made up of 13 amino acids. The germline CDR1 and CDR2 sequences are MDHEN and SYDVKM. The CDR3 is CASSSGPNYGYTF. CDR3 nucleotides: TGTGCCAGCAGCTCGGGCCCTAACTATGGCTACACCTTC.

This chain connects TRBV7-3 to TRBJ2-1, with D maybe TRBD2 (5 bases). Germline-derived CDR1 and CDR2 are SGHTA and FQGTGA. With 4 bases removed from V and 6 bases from J, the gap between germline ends came to 10 bases. The CDR3 consists of 13 residues. Here the CDR3 DNA reads TGTGCCAGCAGCTCGGACTTGACCAATGAGCAGTTCTTC. This translates into CASSSDLTNEQFF.

This chain links TRBV20-1 with TRBJ2-3; TRBD2 agrees at 8 bases. V was clipped by 0 bases and J by 5 bases; unmatched bases: 7. Germline CDR1 and CDR2: DFQATT and SNEGSKA (reference sequence). This CDR3 is 15 amino acids long. The CDR3 here is CSARDLREAIDTQYF. The CDR3 DNA reads TGCAGTGCTAGAGATCTGCGGGAGGCCATAGATACGCAGTATTTT.

This chain uses TRBV6-1 with TRBJ2-1; 11 bases are shared with TRBD2. The V gene's germline CDR1 is MNHNS and CDR2 SASEGT. This CDR3 is 14 amino acids long. The V segment lost 6 bases and the J segment 8 bases; nucleotides outside the gene matches: 6. The CDR3 bases are TGTGCCAGCAGACTAGCGGGAGCGAATGATGAGCAGTTCTTC. Translated, it gives CASRLAGANDEQFF.

The chain carries TRBV6-2 or TRBV6-3 and TRBJ2-1; TRBD2 matches 11 bases. Germline lookup yields CDR1 MNHEY and CDR2 SVGEGT. Trimming at V came to 4 bases and at J to 1 base, leaving 9 bases not matched to a gene. This CDR3 contains 18 residues. The CDR3 region has the DNA TGTGCCAGCAGTTTGGCTAGCGGGAGGATTCAATCCTACAATGAGCAGTTCTTC. This encodes CASSLASGRIQSYNEQFF.

V usage is TRBV24-1 and J usage is TRBJ2-2; 7 bases line up with TRBD1. The J segment lost 3 bases and the V segment lost 1 base, leaving 4 bases of the junction unmatched. The CDR3 runs 16 residues. Per germline, CDR1 KGHDR and CDR2 SFDVKD. CDR3 bases: TGTGCCACCAGTGATTTCAGGGGGTCGCACACCGGGGAGCTGTTTTTT. This codes for CATSDFRGSHTGELFF.

In its sample, this clonotype is large. The chain uses TRBV20-1 and TRBJ2-5; D gene unclear. Trimming removed 0 bases at V and 2 bases at J, with 13 bases between. Germline CDR1 is DFQATT and CDR2 is SNEGSKA (reference sequence). The CDR3 consists of 15 residues. The CDR3 DNA is TGCAGTGCTAGAGATGGGCTTTCACCACAAGAGACCCAGTACTTC. Amino acids: CSARDGLSPQETQYF.

For this clonotype: The DNA is omitted, as the CDR3 cannot be located on it reliably, and the CDR3 follows TCRdb's listing. This chain uses TRBV7-5 with TRBJ2-3. TRBV7-5 is shown as a pseudogene. A total of 18 residues make up the CDR3, ends included. CDR3 sequence: CISVPESSSSTSTDTQYF.

V and J are TRBV6-1 and TRBJ1-4; D is possibly TRBD1 (5 bases). The CDR3 consists of 14 residues. Germline CDR1 reads MNHNS; CDR2 reads SASEGT. V shed 2 bases and J shed 5 bases, with 9 bases lying between them. CDR3 amino acids: CASSERNRNEKLFF. The CDR3 nucleotides read TGTGCCAGCAGTGAAAGGAACAGGAATGAAAAACTGTTTTTT.

This clonotype was seen more than once but under ten times. This rearrangement joins TRBV11-2 to TRBJ1-2, with D perhaps matching TRBD1 (5 bases). From germline, CDR1 is SGHAT and CDR2 FQNNGV. With 5 bases removed from V and 3 bases from J, the gap between germline ends came to 22 bases. The CDR3 is 17 amino acids. In DNA, the CDR3 is TGTGCCAGCAGCCGATTGGGGGTCGGGGCCTTGGACTATGGCTACACCTTC. It codes for CASSRLGVGALDYGYTF.

The rearrangement uses TRBV4-1 and TRBJ1-3; the D is unclear. The CDR3 extends over 14 amino acids. With 1 base removed from V and 0 bases from J, the gap between germline ends came to 4 bases. The germline gives CDR1 MGHRA, CDR2 YSYEKL. Here the CDR3 reads CASSQGTSGNTIYF. CDR3 nucleotide sequence: TGCGCCAGCAGCCAAGGGACCTCTGGAAACACCATATATTTT.

This clonotype has a handful of counts. CDR3 in DNA: TGTGCCAGCAGTTCCCTTCAGGGGCTCACTGAAGCTTTCTTT. This sequence encodes CASSSLQGLTEAFF. V and J are TRBV6-5 and TRBJ1-1, with TRBD1 as a possible D gene (6 bases). The CDR3 runs to 14 residues. The V end lost 4 bases, the J end lost 4 bases, and 13 bases lay between the germline ends. The germline V gene has CDR1 MNHEY and CDR2 SVGAGI.

The V gene is TRBV6-1, the J gene TRBJ1-1; D is uncertain. This CDR3 is 14 amino acids long. Trimming cost V 5 bases and J 1 base, with 11 bases left between them. Germline CDR1 reads MNHNS; CDR2 reads SASEGT. CDR3 amino acids: CASSTLAENTEAFF. The CDR3 DNA reads TGTGCCAGCAGTACCCTGGCAGAGAACACTGAAGCTTTCTTT.

This chain connects TRBV9 to TRBJ1-1, with D possibly being TRBD1 (5 bases). V dropped 2 bases and J dropped 1 base, with 9 bases sitting between them. The CDR3 has 14 amino acids. CDR1 and CDR2 from the germline V gene are SGDLS and YYNGEE. CDR3 sequence: CASSVSGQNTEAFF. The CDR3 DNA reads as TGTGCCAGCAGCGTTTCGGGGCAGAACACTGAAGCTTTCTTT. Full variable domain (rest looked up from reference TRBV9 and TRBJ1-1): DSGVTQTPKHLITATGQRVTLRCSPRSGDLSVYWYQQSLDQGLQFLIQYYNGEERAKGNILERFSAQQFPDLHSELNLSSLELGDSALYFCASSVSGQNTEAFFGQGTRLTVV.

In this sample, this clonotype is medium-sized (0.01 to 0.1%). The chain links TRBV20-1 to TRBJ1-1, with a possible D match to TRBD1 (5 bases). The V gene's germline CDR1 is DFQATT and CDR2 SNEGSKA (reference sequence). The CDR3 runs 12 residues. CDR3 in DNA: TGCAGCGACACCGGGCCGGGGGCTGAAGCTTTCTTT. Protein: CSDTGPGAEAFF.

The V call is TRBV5-6, the J call TRBJ2-7, with TRBD1 as a possible D gene (6 bases). There are 15 residues in the CDR3. V lost 0 bases and J lost 3, with 13 bases in between. CDR1 SGHDT and CDR2 YYEEEE come from the germline V gene. CDR3 bases: TGTGCCAGCAGCTTGGCCGGCAGGGGCGGCTACGAGCAGTACTTC. Translating it yields CASSLAGRGGYEQYF.

There are a few counts of this clonotype. The chain uses TRBV7-9 and TRBJ1-2; D not certain. CDR3 length: 13 amino acids. The V end was cut by 5 bases, the J end by 5 bases, with 12 bases between. Germline CDR1 is SEHNR and CDR2 is FQNEAQ (reference sequence). CDR3 sequence: CASSRTEQYGYTF. CDR3 in DNA: TGTGCCAGCAGCCGTACAGAACAATATGGCTACACCTTC.

This chain links TRBV5-6 with TRBJ2-1; 10 nucleotides line up with TRBD1. The CDR3 contains 14 residues. CDR1 is SGHDT and CDR2 is YYEEEE in the germline V gene. Trimming at V came to 1 base and at J to 7 bases, leaving 2 bases not matched to a gene. This CDR3 is CASSLRDRGNEQFF. CDR3 sequence (DNA): TGTGCCAGCAGCTTGAGGGACAGGGGAAATGAGCAGTTCTTC.

This clonotype was picked up a small number of times. V and J are TRBV7-8 and TRBJ1-1; 8 bases match TRBD1. The CDR3 has 13 residues. The V segment lost 4 bases and the J segment 5 bases; nucleotides outside the gene matches: 3. Germline loops: CDR1 SGHVS, CDR2 FQNEAQ. The CDR3 sequence: CASSSDRVTEAFF. In DNA, the CDR3 is TGTGCCAGCAGCTCGGACAGGGTTACTGAAGCTTTCTTT.

This clonotype was seen a few times. The chain employs TRBV7-8 and TRBJ2-7; no clear D gene. CDR3 size: 11 residues. V lost 2 bases to trimming and J lost 2 bases, with 1 base between them. Per the germline V gene, CDR1 is SGHVS and CDR2 is FQNEAQ. Written as DNA, the CDR3 is TGTGCCAGCAGCTTAACCTACGAGCAGTACTTC. Protein product: CASSLTYEQYF. Full variable domain (rest looked up from reference TRBV7-8 and TRBJ2-7): GAGVSQSPRYKVAKRGQDVALRCDPISGHVSLFWYQQALGQGPEFLTYFQNEAQLDKSGLPSDRFFAERPEGSVSTLKIQRTQQEDSAVYLCASSLTYEQYFGPGTRLTVT.

The rearrangement uses TRBV28 and TRBJ1-5; possibly TRBD1 for D (6 bases). The CDR3 is 15 amino acids. Germline-derived CDR1 and CDR2 are MDHEN and SYDVKM. The germline V and J ends were trimmed by 5 bases and 2 bases, with 13 bases remaining between them. The CDR3 DNA reads as TGTGCCAGCAGTGGCACAGGGTCTGGCAATCAGCCCCAGCATTTT. Protein product: CASSGTGSGNQPQHF.

This clonotype occurred a few times. The chain couples TRBV7-3 to TRBJ2-5, with D perhaps being TRBD1 or TRBD2 (6 bases each). Germline assignment: CDR1 SGHTA and CDR2 FQGTGA. There are 14 residues in the CDR3. Trimming took off 3 bases at V and 5 bases at J, with 13 bases between the two ends. CDR3 DNA sequence: TGTGCCAGCAGCTTCGGAGGGGGGAGGGAGACCCAGTACTTC. Amino acid sequence: CASSFGGGRETQYF.

This clonotype is judged medium-sized. This rearrangement joins TRBV20-1 to TRBJ2-5, with D perhaps TRBD2 (6 bases). Germline loops: CDR1 DFQATT, CDR2 SNEGSKA (reference sequence). V dropped 4 bases and J dropped 7 bases, with 16 bases sitting between them. The CDR3 is 13 residues long. CDR3 sequence: CSANSGGAGTQYF. CDR3 nucleotide sequence: TGCAGTGCTAATAGTGGAGGGGCGGGGACCCAGTACTTC.

The DNA of the CDR3 is TGTGCCAGTAGTATTGGGACTACTTCAGATACGCAGTATTTT. This sequence encodes CASSIGTTSDTQYF. The chain recombines TRBV19 with TRBJ2-3; 7 nucleotides align to TRBD2. J was trimmed by 4 bases and V by 3 bases; bases with no gene match: 4. The length of the CDR3 is 14 residues. Germline V gives CDR1 LNHDA, CDR2 SQIVND (reference sequence).

This clonotype appeared a few times. The chain recombines TRBV27 with TRBJ1-1, with TRBD1 as a possible D gene (5 bases). Trimming took off 4 bases at V and 4 bases at J, with 10 bases between the two ends. The CDR3 contains 13 residues. Germline V gene lookup returns CDR1 MNHEY and CDR2 SMNVEV (reference sequence). For the CDR3, the DNA is TGTGCCAGCAGTTCTCCGACAGCCACTGAAGCTTTCTTT. It codes for CASSSPTATEAFF.

This sequence joins TRBV28 and TRBJ2-3; unclear D gene. The germline gives CDR1 MDHEN, CDR2 SYDVKM. This CDR3 comprises 12 residues. The ends were cut back, 2 bases at V and 3 bases at J, with 3 bases in the middle. This CDR3 reads CASSLLTDTQYF. The CDR3 DNA is TGTGCCAGCAGTTTACTGACAGATACGCAGTATTTT.

This clonotype has just a few counts. This chain joins TRBV24-1 and TRBJ2-2; D is ambiguous. There are 12 residues in the CDR3. Trimming left V 5 bases short and J 4 bases short, with 4 bases between. From germline, CDR1 is KGHDR and CDR2 SFDVKD. The CDR3 loop is CATSVRTGELFF. CDR3 nucleotides: TGTGCCACCAGTGTGCGCACCGGGGAGCTGTTTTTT.

V gene TRBV7-8 combines with J gene TRBJ1-4; D possibly corresponds to TRBD1 (5 bases). CDR3 length: 15 amino acids. Germline-derived CDR1 and CDR2 are SGHVS and FQNEAQ. V was pared by 4 bases and J by 0 bases, with 9 bases between. The CDR3 nucleotides are TGTGCCAGCAGCTACTCAGGGACAACTAATGAAAAACTGTTTTTT. As protein: CASSYSGTTNEKLFF.